Shown below are 16 T cell receptor beta chains from a single sample sequenced in a study of T cell responses to AZD1222 COVID-19 vaccine listed by TCRdb under 2021. The library was obtained by the immunoSEQ multiplex PCR assay. Here the immuneACCESS table is served through TCRdb, limited to in-frame sequences with V and J called. Missing clones are a known gap in these copies; in checked studies unresolved V genes cover under half, and the rest lacks a known reason. In all, the sample holds 120,000 or so clones, and around 90% of those were seen once. Around 5.6% of the sample lies in the top ten. This specimen's time point label, per the study, means: baseline before first vaccination. This sample comprised peripheral blood, obtained on day 0 of AZD1222 vaccination. These receptors came from an adult in good health.

The chain carries TRBV28 and TRBJ2-1, with unresolved D. The CDR3 runs 13 residues. The germline gives CDR1 MDHEN, CDR2 SYDVKM. Deletions cut 4 bases from V and 6 bases from J, with 10 bases between. CDR3: CASSSPDGNEQFF. DNA for the CDR3: TGTGCCAGCAGTTCTCCGGACGGCAATGAGCAGTTCTTC.

The chain carries TRBV5-4 and TRBJ2-1; D possibly corresponds to TRBD2 (5 bases). The germline V gene has CDR1 SGHNT and CDR2 YYREEE (reference sequence). CDR3 length: 15 amino acids. Deletions cut 0 bases from V and 4 bases from J, with 11 bases between. This CDR3 reads CASSLGGVVYNEQFF. CDR3 coding DNA: TGTGCCAGCAGCTTGGGGGGAGTAGTGTACAATGAGCAGTTCTTC.

This sequence joins TRBV5-1 and TRBJ2-1; 10 bases align to TRBD2. CDR3 length: 15 amino acids. CDR1 is SGHRS, CDR2 YFSETQ, per germline. Trimming cost V 0 bases and J 5 bases; bases outside gene matches: 2. The CDR3 reads CASSLVTSGDNEQFF. CDR3 nucleotide sequence: TGCGCCAGCAGCTTGGTTACTAGCGGGGACAATGAGCAGTTCTTC.

The V call is TRBV7-2, the J call TRBJ2-4; D gene ambiguous. From germline, CDR1 is SGHTA and CDR2 FQGNSA. This CDR3 comprises 13 residues. V lost 1 base, J lost 0 bases, and 1 base lay in between. The CDR3 DNA reads TGTGCCAGCAGCTTAGTAGCCAAAAACATTCAGTACTTC. It encodes CASSLVAKNIQYF.

The chain couples TRBV5-1 to TRBJ2-2; 12 bases line up with TRBD2. V gave up 4 bases and J gave up 1 base; unmatched junction bases: 2. This CDR3 comprises 16 residues. Germline lookup yields CDR1 SGHRS and CDR2 YFSETQ. Here the CDR3 DNA reads TGCGCCAGCAGCCCGACTAGCGGGGGGAACACCGGGGAGCTGTTTTTT. It codes for CASSPTSGGNTGELFF.

The chain employs TRBV25-1 and TRBJ1-3; D is undetermined. The CDR3 extends over 15 amino acids. With 2 bases removed from V and 3 bases from J, the gap between germline ends came to 11 bases. The V gene's germline CDR1 is MGHDK and CDR2 SYGVNS. As DNA, the CDR3 is TGTGCCAGCAGTGAACGAATTGGGAGTGGAAACACCATATATTTT. Protein sequence: CASSERIGSGNTIYF.

The rearrangement joins TRBV9 to TRBJ1-6; unclear D gene. Germline loops: CDR1 SGDLS, CDR2 YYNGEE. V shed 3 bases and J shed 1 base, with 14 bases lying between them. The CDR3 covers 17 residues. CDR3 sequence: CASSANPDGSYNSPLHF. The CDR3 DNA reads TGTGCCAGCAGCGCGAACCCAGACGGATCCTATAATTCACCCCTCCACTTT.

This clone was seen a single time. The chain recombines TRBV5-5 with TRBJ1-2, with unresolved D. V was pared by 3 bases and J by 4 bases, with 13 bases between. The CDR3 has 14 amino acids. The germline gives CDR1 SGHKS, CDR2 YYEKEE (reference sequence). CDR3 coding DNA: TGTGCCAGCAGCTATACCGGGGAATTCTATGGCTACACCTTC. Translating gives CASSYTGEFYGYTF.

The genes are TRBV11-2 and TRBJ1-3; possibly TRBD1 for D (5 bases). The CDR3 extends over 14 amino acids. Germline CDR1 is SGHAT and CDR2 is FQNNGV. V was shortened by 6 bases and J by 2 bases, with 11 bases between the two germline ends. The CDR3 loop reads CASRVTGTGNTIYF. The CDR3 region has the DNA TGTGCCAGCAGAGTTACAGGAACTGGAAACACCATATATTTT.

The gene calls are TRBV6-2 or TRBV6-3 and TRBJ2-2, with D possibly TRBD1 on 5 matching bases. Germline V gene data show CDR1 as MNHEY and CDR2 as SVGEGT. CDR3 length: 14 residues. The germline V and J ends were trimmed by 6 bases and 2 bases, with 10 bases remaining between them. CDR3 in amino acids: CASSQQVNTGELFF. CDR3 coding DNA: TGTGCCAGCAGCCAACAGGTTAACACCGGGGAGCTGTTTTTT.

The chain uses TRBV21-1 and TRBJ2-7; the table gives TRBD2 as D, unverified against the DNA. TRBV21-1 is assigned pseudogene status. This CDR3 contains 14 residues. CDR3 DNA: TGTGCCAGCAGCTGGGAGGGCGGGACCTACGAGCAGTACTTC. Protein product: CASSWEGGTYEQYF.

This chain connects TRBV28 to TRBJ1-1; 8 bases map to TRBD1. The CDR3 is made up of 17 amino acids. The junction had 9 bases not matched to a gene; V was cut back by 2 bases and J by 1 base. The germline gives CDR1 MDHEN, CDR2 SYDVKM. For the CDR3, the DNA is TGTGCCAGCAGTTTAGGACAGGGACGACTCGGGAACACTGAAGCTTTCTTT. The encoded protein is CASSLGQGRLGNTEAFF.

The rearrangement joins TRBV11-2 to TRBJ2-3, with unresolved D. The germline V and J ends were trimmed by 3 bases and 6 bases, with 10 bases remaining between them. Germline V gene data show CDR1 as SGHAT and CDR2 as FQNNGV. The CDR3 is 13 amino acids. The CDR3: CASSFSPRDTQYF. As DNA, the CDR3 is TGTGCCAGCAGCTTTAGCCCCAGGGATACGCAGTATTTT.

On this clone itself: Mismatch with germline at one junction end may stem from a read error. The genes are TRBV7-9 and TRBJ2-4, with 10 bases identical to TRBD2. The CDR3 is 14 residues long. Looked up from germline, CDR1 is SEHNR and CDR2 is FQNEAQ (reference sequence). The CDR3 nucleotides read TGTGCCAGCAGCGTAGCGGGGGGCAAAAACATTCAGTACTTC. Protein: CASSVAGGKNIQYF. Combining the CDR3 with reference TRBV7-9 and TRBJ2-4 gives the whole variable domain DTGVSQNPRHKITKRGQNVTFRCDPISEHNRLYWYRQTLGQGPEFLTYFQNEAQLEKSRLLSDRFSAERPKGSFSTLEIQRTEQGDSAMYLCASSVAGGKNIQYFGAGTRLSVL.

V usage is TRBV4-3 and J usage is TRBJ2-3; 14 bases line up with TRBD2. The CDR3 has 19 residues. Germline V lookup: CDR1 LGHNA, CDR2 YSLEER. V lost 4 bases, J lost 2 bases, and 11 bases stayed unmatched. CDR3 region: CASSRAPRTSGGSTDTQYF. CDR3 bases: TGCGCCAGCAGCCGGGCCCCCAGGACTAGCGGGGGGTCCACAGATACGCAGTATTTT.

The genes are TRBV27 and TRBJ2-3; D tentatively fits TRBD1 or TRBD2 (6 bases each). Germline V gene sequence: CDR1 MNHEY, CDR2 SMNVEV (reference sequence). V lost 5 bases, J lost 6 bases, and 24 bases lay in between. This CDR3 region has 17 residues. CDR3 sequence: CASSPVSVAGQGDTQYF. DNA of the CDR3: TGTGCCAGCAGTCCAGTCTCGGTGGCGGGACAAGGTGATACGCAGTATTTT.